This T cell receptor beta chain is from a study of shared clonotypes between healthy human individuals. On this clone itself: Its target is not known.

Method: immunoSEQ multiplex PCR; TCRdb's copy keeps in-frame clones and lacks some. The sample lists roughly 2.5 million clones; more than 90% were seen once. Study-wide results and limits: Donor scarcity curtailed the genetic and exposure-history diversity represented herein. Researchers found naive subsets generally carried larger estimated richness than memory subsets.

The sequencing input was naive CD4+ T cells sorted from blood. Subset described: CD45RA+ positively selected. This clonotype was obtained from a man younger than 30 in good health.

Here the CDR3 DNA reads TGTGCCAGCAGCTTCGGGAGCGCGGGCGGGGAGCTGTTTTTT. The encoded protein is CASSFGSAGGELFF. V gene TRBV7-2 combines with J gene TRBJ2-2; the D gene is possibly TRBD2 (6 bases). Trimming took 3 bases from V and 7 from J, leaving 12 bases between them. CDR3 length: 14 residues. CDR1 and CDR2 from the germline V gene are SGHTA and FQGNSA. The full variable domain, with the rest looked up from reference TRBV7-2 and TRBJ2-2, is GAGVSQSPSNKVTEKGKDVELRCDPISGHTALYWYRQSLGQGLEFLIYFQGNSAPDKSGLPSDRFSAERTGGSVSTLTIQRTQQEDSAVYLCASSFGSAGGELFFGEGSRLTVL.